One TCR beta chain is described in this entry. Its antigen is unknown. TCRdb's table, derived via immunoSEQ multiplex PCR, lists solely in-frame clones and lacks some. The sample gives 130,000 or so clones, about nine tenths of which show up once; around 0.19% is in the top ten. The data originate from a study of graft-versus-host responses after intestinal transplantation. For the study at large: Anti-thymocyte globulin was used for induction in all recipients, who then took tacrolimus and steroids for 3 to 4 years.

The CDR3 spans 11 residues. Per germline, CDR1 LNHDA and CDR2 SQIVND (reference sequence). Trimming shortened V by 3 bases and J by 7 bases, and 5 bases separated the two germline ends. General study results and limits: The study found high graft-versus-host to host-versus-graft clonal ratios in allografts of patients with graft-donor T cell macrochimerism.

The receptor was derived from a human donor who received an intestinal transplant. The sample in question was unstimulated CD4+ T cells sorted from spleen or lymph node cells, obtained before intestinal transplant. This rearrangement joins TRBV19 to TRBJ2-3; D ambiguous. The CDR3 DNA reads TGTGCCAGTAGTATTCAGAATACGCAGTATTTT. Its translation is CASSIQNTQYF.